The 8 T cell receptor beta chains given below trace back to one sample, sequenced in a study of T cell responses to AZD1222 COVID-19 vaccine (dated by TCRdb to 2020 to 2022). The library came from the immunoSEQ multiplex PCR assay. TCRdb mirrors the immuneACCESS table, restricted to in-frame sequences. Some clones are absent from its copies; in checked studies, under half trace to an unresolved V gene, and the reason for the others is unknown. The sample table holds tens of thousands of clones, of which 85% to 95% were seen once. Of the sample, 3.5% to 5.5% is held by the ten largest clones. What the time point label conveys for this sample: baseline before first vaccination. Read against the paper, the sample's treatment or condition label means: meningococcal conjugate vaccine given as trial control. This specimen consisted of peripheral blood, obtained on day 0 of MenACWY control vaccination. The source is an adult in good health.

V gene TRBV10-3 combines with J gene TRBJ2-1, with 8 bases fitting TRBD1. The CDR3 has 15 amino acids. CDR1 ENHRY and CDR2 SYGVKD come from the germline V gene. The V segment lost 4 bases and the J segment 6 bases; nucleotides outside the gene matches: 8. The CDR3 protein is CAISVGQGASNEQFF. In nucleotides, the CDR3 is TGTGCCATCAGTGTGGGCCAGGGGGCTAGCAATGAGCAGTTCTTC.

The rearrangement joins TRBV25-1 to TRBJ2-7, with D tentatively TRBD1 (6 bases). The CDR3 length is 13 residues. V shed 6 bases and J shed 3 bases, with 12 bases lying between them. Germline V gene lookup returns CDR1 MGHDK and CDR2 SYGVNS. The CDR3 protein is CASSPETGYEQYF. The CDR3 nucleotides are TGTGCCAGCAGCCCAGAGACAGGCTACGAGCAGTACTTC.

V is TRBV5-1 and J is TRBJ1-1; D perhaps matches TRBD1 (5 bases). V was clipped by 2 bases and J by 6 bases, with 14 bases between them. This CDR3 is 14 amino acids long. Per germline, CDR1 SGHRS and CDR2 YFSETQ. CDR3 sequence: CASSLGEAGAEAFF. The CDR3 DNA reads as TGCGCCAGCAGCTTAGGGGAGGCTGGGGCTGAAGCTTTCTTT.

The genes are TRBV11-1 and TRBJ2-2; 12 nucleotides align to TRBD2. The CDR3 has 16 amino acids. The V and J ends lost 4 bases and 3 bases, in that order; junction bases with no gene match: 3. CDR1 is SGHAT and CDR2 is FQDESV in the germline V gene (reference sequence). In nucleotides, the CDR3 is TGTGCCAGCAGCTCCGGACTAGCGGGGTACACCGGGGAGCTGTTTTTT. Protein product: CASSSGLAGYTGELFF.

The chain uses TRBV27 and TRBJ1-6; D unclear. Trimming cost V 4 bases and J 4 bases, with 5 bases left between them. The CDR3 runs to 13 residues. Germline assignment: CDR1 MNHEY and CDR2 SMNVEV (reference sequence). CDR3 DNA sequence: TGTGCCAGCAGTTCACTTTATAATTCACCCCTCCACTTT. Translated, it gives CASSSLYNSPLHF.

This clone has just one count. The DNA for the CDR3 is TGTGCCAGCAGCGTAGGACAGGGGAGGTCACCCCTCCACTTT. This sequence encodes CASSVGQGRSPLHF. The chain carries TRBV11-2 and TRBJ1-6; 9 bases align to TRBD1. CDR3 length: 14 amino acids. Per germline, CDR1 SGHAT and CDR2 FQNNGV. V lost 5 bases, J lost 10 bases, and 6 bases stayed unmatched.

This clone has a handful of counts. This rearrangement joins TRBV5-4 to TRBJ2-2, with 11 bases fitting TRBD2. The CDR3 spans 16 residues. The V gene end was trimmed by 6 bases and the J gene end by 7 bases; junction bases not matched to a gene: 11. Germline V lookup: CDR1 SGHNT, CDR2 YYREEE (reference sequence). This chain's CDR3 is CASTLLAGAPGGELFF. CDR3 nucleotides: TGTGCCAGCACCCTACTAGCGGGAGCCCCTGGCGGGGAGCTGTTTTTT. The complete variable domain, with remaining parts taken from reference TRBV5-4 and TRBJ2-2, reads ETGVTQSPTHLIKTRGQQVTLRCSSQSGHNTVSWYQQALGQGPQFIFQYYREEENGRGNFPPRFSGLQFPNYSSELNVNALELDDSALYLCASTLLAGAPGGELFFGEGSRLTVL.

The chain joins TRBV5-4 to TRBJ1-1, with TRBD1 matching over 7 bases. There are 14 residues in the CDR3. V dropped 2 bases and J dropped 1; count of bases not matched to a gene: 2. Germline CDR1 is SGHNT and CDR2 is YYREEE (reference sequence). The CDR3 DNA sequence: TGTGCCAGCAGCTTACAGGGGAAGAACACTGAAGCTTTCTTT. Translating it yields CASSLQGKNTEAFF. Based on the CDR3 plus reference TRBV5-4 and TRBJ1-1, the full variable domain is ETGVTQSPTHLIKTRGQQVTLRCSSQSGHNTVSWYQQALGQGPQFIFQYYREEENGRGNFPPRFSGLQFPNYSSELNVNALELDDSALYLCASSLQGKNTEAFFGQGTRLTVV.